The sequence of this T cell receptor beta chain was determined in a study of breast tumors, draining lymph nodes, adjacent tissues. Broader study findings: The lymph node origin of tumor T cells was framed as consistent with a hypothesis, not demonstrated. Tumor TCR diversity was below lymph nodes but above nontumor tissue. Most tumor T cells seemingly derive from lymph node, then expand in tumor.

There are many counts of this clonotype. Its antigen is unknown. The lymph nodes were axillary draining lymph nodes from breast cancer patients. MiXCR was run by TCRdb on the multiplex PCR reads, yielding one entry per CDR3 protein. This sample has around 140,000 distinct CDR3 sequences, with roughly 33% found just once. Trimming cost V 6 bases and J 5 bases; bases outside gene matches: 18. CDR3 length: 18 residues. Sequenced input: axillary lymph node tissue. This TCR derives from a female donor with breast cancer. Some clones in this sample may be carry-over from other donors' samples. The rearrangement joins TRBV12-3 or TRBV12-4 to TRBJ2-5; 10 bases fit TRBD2. This chain's CDR3 is CASSQASWERGGRETQYF. The CDR3 region has the DNA TGTGCCAGCAGCCAAGCCAGTTGGGAGCGGGGGGGCCGGGAGACCCAGTACTTC.